These T cell receptor beta chains were read from a single sample in a study of siplizumab effects on memory and regulatory T cells. Produced via immunoSEQ multiplex PCR; TCRdb's table is partial and in-frame only. Of around 82,000 clones listed, 90% to 95% are singletons. Sequenced sample: CD8+ T cells sorted from blood. The origin of the receptors is a human donor in good health. Each CDR3 is given with its conserved first and last residue. The D gene is left open where the match is weak. Rows give clone size only sometimes, using once, few, many, or a class for an expanded clone.

V,J,size,D,CDR3,DNA
TRBV5-1,TRBJ1-2,.,TRBD1,CASSFDGQGGYGYTF,TGCGCCAGCAGCTTCGACGGACAGGGAGGATATGGCTACACCTTC
TRBV28,TRBJ2-3,.,TRBD2,CASSPAGGGDTQYF,TGTGCCAGCAGTCCTGCCGGGGGGGGAGATACGCAGTATTTT
TRBV25-1,TRBJ1-4,once,.,CASSEVGAPVKLFF,TGTGCCAGCAGTGAGGTGGGGGCGCCCGTTAAACTGTTTTTT
TRBV9,TRBJ2-7,.,.,CASSALGSLRAEQYF,TGTGCCAGCAGCGCCCTAGGTTCCCTCAGGGCCGAGCAGTACTTC
TRBV7-6,TRBJ2-1,.,.,CASSPIPGIGFYNEQFF,TGTGCCAGCAGCCCTATCCCAGGGATAGGTTTTTACAATGAGCAGTTCTTC
TRBV4-2,TRBJ1-3,.,.,CASSGGQASGNTIYF,TGTGCCAGCAGCGGCGGGCAGGCCTCTGGAAACACCATATATTTT
TRBV7-9,TRBJ1-4,.,.,CASSITRDTYEKLFF,TGTGCCAGCAGCATTACTCGGGACACCTATGAAAAACTGTTTTTT
TRBV7-3,TRBJ2-1,once,TRBD1,CASSWGTGVYNEQFF,TGTGCCAGCAGCTGGGGTACAGGGGTTTACAATGAGCAGTTCTTC
TRBV9,TRBJ2-2,.,.,CASSVAATGELFF,TGTGCCAGCAGCGTAGCTGCCACCGGGGAGCTGTTTTTT
TRBV11-2,TRBJ2-3,.,TRBD1,CASSFAGTVTDTQYF,TGTGCCAGCAGCTTCGCCGGGACAGTCACAGATACGCAGTATTTT
TRBV4-2,TRBJ1-2,.,.,CASSQGTEGTF,TGTGCCAGCAGCCAAGGGACAGAAGGGACCTTC
TRBV7-2,TRBJ2-3,.,.,CASSPGTGDTQYF,TGTGCCAGCAGCCCAGGGACGGGGGATACGCAGTATTTT
TRBV9,TRBJ2-5,.,TRBD2,CASTGTSGAAHQETQYF,TGTGCCAGCACCGGGACTAGCGGGGCCGCGCACCAAGAGACCCAGTACTTC
TRBV27,TRBJ2-7,.,.,CASSLGQGNEQYF,TGTGCCAGCAGTTTGGGTCAGGGGAACGAGCAGTACTTC
TRBV5-4,TRBJ2-3,.,TRBD2,CASSPTSGGTDTQYF,TGTGCCAGCAGCCCGACTAGCGGGGGCACAGATACGCAGTATTTT
TRBV13,TRBJ1-1,.,.,CASSLRGWGATEAFF,TGTGCCAGCAGCTTGAGGGGGTGGGGAGCCACTGAAGCTTTCTTT
TRBV5-1,TRBJ2-2,.,.,CASSLEFDGTGELFF,TGCGCCAGCAGCTTGGAATTTGACGGAACCGGGGAGCTGTTTTTT
TRBV5-6,TRBJ2-7,once,.,CASSLVRKYEQYF,TGTGCCAGCAGCTTGGTAAGGAAATACGAGCAGTACTTC
TRBV21-1,TRBJ1-6,.,.,CASSKVRGVDSPLHF,TGTGCCAGCAGCAAAGTGAGGGGCGTGGATTCACCCCTCCACTTT
TRBV9,TRBJ2-2,.,.,CASSVGTGELFF,TGTGCCAGCAGCGTGGGAACCGGGGAGCTGTTTTTT
TRBV4-3,TRBJ2-7,.,.,CASSPGGGGYEQYF,TGCGCCAGCAGCCCAGGTGGAGGGGGATACGAGCAGTACTTC
TRBV7-8,TRBJ1-1,.,.,CASSLLSGFSEAFF,TGTGCCAGCAGCTTATTATCGGGGTTCAGTGAAGCTTTCTTT
TRBV14,TRBJ2-6,.,.,CASSQGRGVIAGANVLTF,TGTGCCAGCAGCCAGGGTAGGGGGGTTATAGCTGGGGCCAACGTCCTGACTTTC
TRBV11-2,TRBJ2-5,.,.,CASSLGLESQETQYF,TGTGCCAGCAGCTTAGGTTTGGAATCCCAAGAGACCCAGTACTTC
TRBV4-1,TRBJ1-1,few,.,CASSHGTPNTEAFF,TGCGCCAGCAGCCACGGGACTCCGAACACTGAAGCTTTCTTT
TRBV5-4,TRBJ1-1,.,TRBD1,CASSGGQGNTEAFF,TGTGCCAGCAGCGGCGGACAGGGTAACACTGAAGCTTTCTTT
TRBV6-4,TRBJ2-3,once,TRBD2,CASSDLSGAQRDTQYF,TGTGCCAGCAGTGACTTGAGCGGGGCCCAGAGAGATACGCAGTATTTT
TRBV7-2,TRBJ2-1,.,TRBD2,CASSSTSVVDEQFF,TGTGCCAGCAGCTCGACTAGCGTGGTCGATGAGCAGTTCTTC
TRBV11-2,TRBJ1-5,.,TRBD1,CASSLEPGGTQPQHF,TGTGCCAGCAGCTTAGAGCCAGGGGGGACTCAGCCCCAGCATTTT
TRBV28,TRBJ1-1,.,.,CASSFRANTEAFF,TGTGCCAGCAGTTTCCGAGCCAACACTGAAGCTTTCTTT
TRBV13,TRBJ2-3,.,TRBD1,CASSLESGQGTDTQYF,TGTGCCAGCAGCTTAGAGTCGGGACAGGGGACAGATACGCAGTATTTT
TRBV4-2,TRBJ2-7,.,TRBD2,CASSQERVTSGYEQYF,TGTGCCAGCAGCCAAGAACGGGTAACTAGCGGCTACGAGCAGTACTTC
TRBV11-1,TRBJ1-1,.,.,CASSLGEVYTEAFF,TGTGCCAGCAGCTTAGGCGAAGTATACACTGAAGCTTTCTTT
TRBV2,TRBJ1-2,.,.,CASLNGSSYGYTF,TGTGCCAGCCTCAACGGCAGCTCCTATGGCTACACCTTC
TRBV6-1,TRBJ2-3,.,.,CASSYDLRTQYF,TGTGCCAGCAGTTATGACCTCAGGACGCAGTATTTT
TRBV7-3,TRBJ1-1,.,.,CASTQGSEAFF,TGTGCCAGCACCCAAGGGTCTGAAGCTTTCTTT
TRBV7-9,TRBJ2-5,.,.,CASSSPGWETQYF,TGTGCCAGCAGTTCACCGGGGTGGGAGACCCAGTACTTC
TRBV27,TRBJ1-6,.,.,CASSSQGSYNSPLHF,TGTGCCAGCAGTTCACAGGGCTCCTATAATTCACCCCTCCACTTT
TRBV4-3,TRBJ2-7,.,.,CASSQLNRVDYEQYF,TGCGCCAGCAGCCAACTGAACAGGGTCGACTACGAGCAGTACTTC
TRBV4-1,TRBJ2-5,.,TRBD1,CASSPETGSLKETQYF,TGCGCCAGCAGCCCAGAGACAGGGTCGCTCAAAGAGACCCAGTACTTC
TRBV6-6,TRBJ2-7,.,.,CASSYLRDYSYEQYF,TGTGCCAGCAGTTACCTCAGAGACTACTCCTACGAGCAGTACTTC
TRBV18,TRBJ2-3,.,.,CASSESRSDTQYF,TGTGCCAGCTCCGAAAGCCGGAGTGATACGCAGTATTTT
TRBV9,TRBJ2-7,.,TRBD1,CASSRGTEMYF,TGTGCCAGCAGCCGTGGGACAGAGATGTACTTC
TRBV11-2,TRBJ2-7,.,.,CASSLDRTYEQYF,TGTGCCAGCAGCTTAGACCGAACCTACGAGCAGTACTTC
TRBV29-1,TRBJ2-1,.,TRBD2,CSVEAVAGTWHEQFF,TGCAGCGTTGAAGCCGTAGCGGGGACTTGGCATGAGCAGTTCTTC